The 22 T cell receptor beta chains listed next were all sequenced from one sample in a study of cytomegalovirus exposure and HLA in healthy donors (TCRdb year 2017). The method behind the library was the immunoSEQ multiplex PCR assay. For the multiplex PCR, a mixture combining 60 forward primers for TCR Vbeta segments and 13 reverse primers for TCR Jbeta segments was used. In its TCRdb copy, this immuneACCESS table keeps in-frame sequences only and misses some clones. Where compared with another copy, unresolved V genes explain less than half of these, and the others have no known cause. The sample table shows under 90,000 clones, and 70% to 85% are seen once. The leading ten clones occupy approximately 3% of the sample. Sequenced input: PBMCs. These receptor sequences come from a man in his fifties or sixties in good health and CMV-seropositive.

The CDR3 nucleotides are TGTGCCAGCAGTTCTCTCTACGAGCAGTACTTC. Protein: CASSSLYEQYF. The chain recombines TRBV6-6 with TRBJ2-7; D unresolved. The length of the CDR3 is 11 residues. Germline-derived CDR1 and CDR2 are MNHNY and SVGAGI (reference sequence). Trimming stripped 4 bases from V and 3 bases from J, with 4 bases between.

The V gene is TRBV5-1, the J gene TRBJ2-2; D remains ambiguous. The CDR3 contains 15 residues. The germline V gene has CDR1 SGHRS and CDR2 YFSETQ. V was clipped by 0 bases and J by 3 bases, with 9 bases between them. For the CDR3, the DNA is TGCGCCAGCAGCTTGGCCGAGGCCTACACCGGGGAGCTGTTTTTT. Protein: CASSLAEAYTGELFF.

This clone has only a few counts. The V and J genes are TRBV9 and TRBJ2-7; 10 bases line up with TRBD2. The CDR3 has 14 amino acids. Germline V CDR1 and CDR2: SGDLS, YYNGEE. Trimming removed 0 bases from V and 6 bases from J; junction bases left unmatched: 3. The CDR3 region has the DNA TGTGCCAGCAGCGTAGCAGCGGGAGGGCGCGAGCAGTACTTC. Protein sequence: CASSVAAGGREQYF.

V and J are TRBV6-5 and TRBJ2-3; TRBD2 matches 8 bases. After removal of 2 bases from V and 5 bases from J, the junction contained 6 bases not matched to a gene. Germline CDR1 MNHEY, CDR2 SVGAGI. The CDR3 sequence is 15 residues long. CDR3 amino acids: CASSYAGGGRDTQYF. The CDR3 region has the DNA TGTGCCAGCAGTTACGCGGGAGGAGGGAGAGATACGCAGTATTTT.

V usage is TRBV15 and J usage is TRBJ2-7; 7 nucleotides match TRBD2. J lost 5 bases, V lost 1 base, and 8 bases had no gene match. Germline CDR1 LNHNV, CDR2 YYDKDF (reference sequence). The CDR3 is 15 amino acids. CDR3 sequence reads: CATSRAGAGIDEQYF. The DNA for the CDR3 is TGTGCCACCAGCAGAGCAGGAGCGGGAATAGACGAGCAGTACTTC.

The chain carries TRBV7-2 and TRBJ1-6; a weak D match, TRBD1 (5 bases). The V end lost 4 bases, the J end lost 2 bases, and 18 bases lay between the germline ends. CDR1 and CDR2 (germline): SGHTA, FQGNSA. The length of the CDR3 is 18 residues. CDR3 in DNA: TGTGCCAGCAGCTCAACCCTAAAAGGGGCGGCCTATAATTCACCCCTCCACTTT. The encoded protein is CASSSTLKGAAYNSPLHF.

The chain uses TRBV12-1 and TRBJ2-7; the listed D gene, TRBD1, was not tested against the DNA. TRBV12-1 is shown as a pseudogene. The CDR3 contains 13 residues. The CDR3 coding sequence is TGTGCCAGCAGCTTTTGGCTTGCCTACGAGCAGTACTTC. Amino acid sequence: CASSFWLAYEQYF.

The V and J genes are TRBV15 and TRBJ2-1, with 9 bases identical to TRBD2. V shed 4 bases and J 2 bases; nucleotides not matched to a gene: 3. This CDR3 region has 15 residues. Germline V gives CDR1 LNHNV, CDR2 YYDKDF (reference sequence). CDR3 protein: CATSTASGTYNEQFF. CDR3 DNA sequence: TGTGCCACCAGCACGGCTAGCGGGACCTACAATGAGCAGTTCTTC.

The gene calls are TRBV6-5 and TRBJ2-1; 9 nucleotides agree with TRBD1. CDR1 and CDR2 from the germline V gene are MNHEY and SVGAGI. The CDR3 consists of 14 residues. J was trimmed by 7 bases and V by 6 bases; bases with no gene match: 7. CDR3 coding DNA: TGTGCCAGCAGACCCCCGGGACAGGGTAATGAGCAGTTCTTC. Its translation: CASRPPGQGNEQFF.

This clone was counted a few times. The chain employs TRBV5-6 and TRBJ2-7; TRBD2 agrees at 11 bases. The CDR3 contains 19 residues. CDR1 SGHDT and CDR2 YYEEEE come from the germline V gene. V gave up 4 bases and J gave up 4 bases; unmatched junction bases: 19. This CDR3 reads CASSPITSGRSERAYEQYF. Here the CDR3 DNA reads TGTGCCAGCAGCCCTATAACTAGCGGGAGATCAGAGAGGGCATACGAGCAGTACTTC.

This clone was seen only a few times. The J gene is TRBJ1-1, the V gene TRBV10-3; the match to TRBD1 covers 9 bases. The CDR3 sequence is 14 residues long. Trimming cost V 7 bases and J 2 bases; bases outside gene matches: 5. The germline CDR1 and CDR2 sequences are ENHRY and SYGVKD. In nucleotides, the CDR3 is TGTGCCATCACCGACAGGGGGGGAAACACTGAAGCTTTCTTT. It is translated as CAITDRGGNTEAFF.

A single count supports this clone. The gene calls are TRBV6-1 and TRBJ2-2, with TRBD1 matching over 9 bases. The CDR3 is 14 amino acids. In germline, CDR1 is MNHNS, CDR2 SASEGT. V was pared by 3 bases and J by 6 bases, with 2 bases of the junction left unmatched. The DNA for the CDR3 is TGTGCCAGCAGTGAGGGGGACAGGGCCGGGGAGCTGTTTTTT. Translating it yields CASSEGDRAGELFF.

This clone was recorded a few times. V usage is TRBV10-3 and J usage is TRBJ1-2; D is unclear. Trimming cost V 4 bases and J 2 bases, with 11 bases left between them. The CDR3 consists of 14 residues. CDR1 and CDR2 (germline): ENHRY, SYGVKD. Written as DNA, the CDR3 is TGTGCCATCAGTGGTGAGACATCAAACTATGGCTACACCTTC. Translating gives CAISGETSNYGYTF.

This chain connects TRBV27 to TRBJ2-5, with D possibly being TRBD2 (7 bases). The ends were cut back, 6 bases at V and 5 bases at J, with 16 bases in the middle. Germline values: CDR1 MNHEY, CDR2 SMNVEV (reference sequence). The CDR3 runs 14 residues. The CDR3 spells CASREVGGGETQYF. In nucleotides, the CDR3 is TGTGCCAGCAGGGAAGTAGGGGGAGGGGAGACCCAGTACTTC.

CDR3 in DNA: TGTGCCAGCAGTTACTCGGCACGAGGAGTTCAGCCCCAGCATTTT. This sequence encodes CASSYSARGVQPQHF. The chain combines TRBV6-5 with TRBJ1-5; D is undetermined. The CDR3 is made up of 15 amino acids. CDR1 MNHEY and CDR2 SVGAGI come from the germline V gene. V dropped 0 bases and J dropped 6 bases, with 12 bases sitting between them.

The V call is TRBV30, the J call TRBJ2-7; TRBD2 might be the D (6 bases). CDR3 length: 14 amino acids. Germline values: CDR1 GTSNPN, CDR2 SVGIG (reference sequence). V lost 0 bases and J lost 9, with 18 bases in between. The CDR3 protein is CAWSVNSGPNLQYF. CDR3 in DNA: TGTGCCTGGAGTGTAAATAGCGGTCCTAATTTGCAGTACTTC.

The V gene is TRBV19, the J gene TRBJ1-1; tentatively, D is TRBD1 (5 bases). CDR1 is LNHDA, CDR2 SQIVND, per germline (reference sequence). This CDR3 comprises 13 residues. V lost 6 bases to trimming and J lost 11 bases, with 19 bases between them. For the CDR3, the DNA is TGTGCCAGTAGCCGGACGGGGGACGGGAAGGCTTTCTTT. Translated, it gives CASSRTGDGKAFF.

V gene TRBV19 combines with J gene TRBJ2-1; 9 bases match TRBD2. This CDR3 spans 16 amino acids. V lost 6 bases, J lost 0 bases, and 6 bases stayed unmatched. CDR1 is LNHDA and CDR2 is SQIVND in the germline V gene (reference sequence). CDR3 loop: CASSPSGDSSYNEQFF. CDR3 DNA sequence: TGTGCCAGTAGCCCTAGCGGGGACAGCTCCTACAATGAGCAGTTCTTC. The full variable domain, its missing parts supplied by reference TRBV19 and TRBJ2-1, is DGGITQSPKYLFRKEGQNVTLSCEQNLNHDAMYWYRQDPGQGLRLIYYSQIVNDFQKGDIAEGYSVSREKKESFPLTVTSAQKNPTAFYLCASSPSGDSSYNEQFFGPGTRLTVL.

The chain links TRBV30 to TRBJ2-1; D is unresolved. Germline CDR1 is GTSNPN and CDR2 is SVGIG (reference sequence). Trimming took off 5 bases at V and 3 bases at J, with 11 bases between the two ends. This CDR3 comprises 13 residues. CDR3 bases: TGTGCCTGGTCCGAGGCGAACTACAATGAGCAGTTCTTC. Translation: CAWSEANYNEQFF.

This chain joins TRBV27 and TRBJ2-7, with D possibly being TRBD2 (6 bases). The CDR3 has 14 residues. Trimming cost V 6 bases and J 2 bases, with 14 bases left between them. From germline, CDR1 is MNHEY and CDR2 SMNVEV (reference sequence). CDR3 nucleotides: TGTGCCAGCAGCAGACTAGGGGAAGCCTACGAGCAGTACTTC. It yields the protein CASSRLGEAYEQYF.

V is TRBV18 and J is TRBJ1-1, with 7 nucleotides matching TRBD1. There are 13 residues in the CDR3. Looked up from germline, CDR1 is KGHSH and CDR2 is LQKENI. Losses at the gene ends were 6 bases for V and 4 bases for J; bases not matched to a gene: 5. CDR3 in DNA: TGTGCCAGCTCGACAGGGCGGATCACTGAAGCTTTCTTT. The encoded protein is CASSTGRITEAFF.

The rearrangement uses TRBV7-9 and TRBJ2-1, with 8 bases that match TRBD2. CDR3 length: 18 amino acids. Germline-derived CDR1 and CDR2 are SEHNR and FQNEAQ (reference sequence). The V gene end was trimmed by 5 bases and the J gene end by 0 bases; junction bases not matched to a gene: 12. CDR3 sequence: CASSPRTSSPPSYNEQFF. Here the CDR3 DNA reads TGTGCCAGCAGCCCACGGACTAGCTCGCCTCCCTCCTACAATGAGCAGTTCTTC.